Below, 11 T cell receptor beta chains from the same sample are listed, as sequenced in a study of cytomegalovirus exposure and HLA in healthy donors. It was with 60 Vbeta and 13 Jbeta primers that the PCR ran. This table comes from immunoSEQ multiplex PCR, and its TCRdb copy is limited to in-frame clones, with some not included. The sample consists of over 150,000 clones, 84% of them appearing once. Input material: PBMCs. The receptors shown here come from a man between 18 and 35 years old in good health and CMV-seronegative.

Of note for this clone: One junction end disagrees with the germline gene, perhaps due to a read error. This sample also contains other DNA sequences that code for the same CDR3. The J gene is TRBJ1-6, the V gene TRBV12-5, with TRBD1 identical over 8 bases. Per the germline V gene, CDR1 is LGHNT and CDR2 is FRNRAP. The CDR3 totals 16 residues. The CDR3 DNA is TGTGCTACCAGGACAGGGCAACGCTCCTATAATTCCCCCCTCCACTTT. This gives the protein CATRTGQRSYNSPLHF.

The CDR3 DNA is TGTGCCAGCCAGAACCCTAGACAGAAATATCAGCCCCAGCATTTT. Encoded protein: CASQNPRQKYQPQHF. This chain connects TRBV28 to TRBJ1-5; D may be TRBD1 (5 bases). Trimming removed 8 bases from V and 5 bases from J, with 19 bases in between. The CDR3 extends over 15 amino acids. From germline, CDR1 is MDHEN and CDR2 SYDVKM.

The chain has TRBV29-1 and TRBJ1-1; 9 positions match TRBD1. This CDR3 has 13 amino acids. V gave up 8 bases and J gave up 4 bases; unmatched junction bases: 8. Germline CDR1 and CDR2: SQVTM and ANQGSEA. CDR3: CSLRTGGTTEAFF. The CDR3 DNA reads TGCAGCTTAAGAACAGGGGGCACCACTGAAGCTTTCTTT.

The chain is built from TRBV18 and TRBJ1-4, with TRBD1 identical over 7 bases. Germline V gene sequence: CDR1 KGHSH, CDR2 LQKENI. J gave up 4 bases and V 5 bases, and 7 bases lay outside the gene matches. CDR3 size: 15 residues. Here the CDR3 DNA reads TGTGCCAGCTCAGTATCCGGGACAGATAATGAAAAACTGTTTTTT. Protein sequence: CASSVSGTDNEKLFF.

In this sample, this clone turned up once. V is TRBV6-6 and J is TRBJ2-1; D call uncertain. V gave up 9 bases and J gave up 4 bases, with 10 bases separating them. The CDR3 contains 12 residues. The V gene's germline CDR1 is MNHNY and CDR2 SVGAGI (reference sequence). The CDR3, as DNA: TGTGCCAGTAGCCCGACTTACAATGAGCAGTTCTTC. Encoded protein: CASSPTYNEQFF.

This CDR3 is CASSPWGSNQPQHF. In DNA, the CDR3 is TGTGCCAGCAGCCCTTGGGGCAGCAATCAGCCCCAGCATTTT. V gene TRBV27 combines with J gene TRBJ1-5; TRBD1 might be the D (5 bases). The CDR3 totals 14 residues. The ends were cut back, 6 bases at V and 1 base at J, with 10 bases in the middle. Germline loops: CDR1 MNHEY, CDR2 SMNVEV (reference sequence).

The CDR3 DNA reads as TGTGCCAGCAGCTCTAGCGGGGGTTACAATGAGCAGTTCTTC. This encodes CASSSSGGYNEQFF. This chain links TRBV11-3 with TRBJ2-1; TRBD2 aligns across 10 bases. CDR3 length equals 14 residues. V lost 4 bases and J lost 4; bases outside the gene matches: 1. CDR1 is SGHNT, CDR2 YENEEA, per germline.

For this clone: Other DNA sequences in this specimen translate into the identical CDR3. This chain connects TRBV28 to TRBJ2-7; D remains unclear. The V end lost 2 bases, the J end lost 2 bases, and 4 bases lay between the germline ends. Germline CDR1 MDHEN, CDR2 SYDVKM. This CDR3 region has 12 residues. The CDR3 sequence: CASSLRAYEQYF. The CDR3 coding sequence is TGTGCCAGCAGTTTACGAGCCTACGAGCAGTACTTC.

The chain links TRBV4-2 to TRBJ1-2; TRBD1 aligns across 7 bases. The J segment lost 5 bases and the V segment lost 0 bases, leaving 12 bases of the junction unmatched. This CDR3 region has 17 residues. The V gene's germline CDR1 is LGHNA and CDR2 YNFKEQ. The CDR3 DNA sequence: TGTGCCAGCAGCCAAGAGGGTGGGGTAAGGGGGCAGTATGGCTACACCTTC. Its protein product is CASSQEGGVRGQYGYTF.

The chain carries TRBV7-8 and TRBJ2-1; the match to TRBD2 covers 14 bases. The CDR3 contains 18 residues. After removal of 1 base from V and 5 bases from J, the junction contained 7 bases not matched to a gene. Germline CDR1 and CDR2: SGHVS and FQNEAQ. The chain's CDR3 is CASSLGDQTSGRDNEQFF. In nucleotides, the CDR3 is TGTGCCAGCAGCTTAGGGGACCAGACTAGCGGGAGGGACAATGAGCAGTTCTTC. Full variable domain (remainder filled in from reference TRBV7-8 and TRBJ2-1): GAGVSQSPRYKVAKRGQDVALRCDPISGHVSLFWYQQALGQGPEFLTYFQNEAQLDKSGLPSDRFFAERPEGSVSTLKIQRTQQEDSAVYLCASSLGDQTSGRDNEQFFGPGTRLTVL.

The genes are TRBV27 and TRBJ2-5; tentatively, D is TRBD1 (5 bases). Per the germline V gene, CDR1 is MNHEY and CDR2 is SMNVEV (reference sequence). CDR3 size: 14 residues. V was shortened by 2 bases and J by 5 bases, with 12 bases between the two germline ends. The chain's CDR3 is CASSLGRRAETQYF. CDR3 in DNA: TGTGCCAGCAGTTTAGGTCGCAGGGCCGAGACCCAGTACTTC.